This T cell receptor (beta chain) was captured in a study of blood T cell repertoires in COVID-19. Study summary: Some COVID-19 samples were acute and others convalescent; all came from the United States, Italy and Spain. T cells, B-cell-depleted T cells, or PBMCs provided the cDNA or gDNA that served as material.

In the original workflow: Amplification of reference gene primers provided the estimated nucleated cell counts. Profiled with immunoSEQ multiplex PCR; TCRdb holds only in-frame clones, not every one. D and trimming come from the DNA, and the V and J calls and clone size come from that table. This sample has tens of thousands of clones, with about 85% found just once. The specimen sequenced was peripheral blood. This clonotype originated in an elderly man with acute or convalescent COVID-19.

As DNA, the CDR3 is TGTGCCAGCAGTTTATTGTACCGGGTGACAGGGGACTATGGCTACACCTTC. It translates to CASSLLYRVTGDYGYTF. The chain combines TRBV28 with TRBJ1-2; 8 positions agree with TRBD1. The CDR3 consists of 17 residues. The V segment lost 1 base and the J segment 3 bases; nucleotides outside the gene matches: 10. Germline assignment: CDR1 MDHEN and CDR2 SYDVKM.